The present T cell receptor (beta chain) was sequenced within a study of cytomegalovirus exposure and HLA in healthy donors. Findings and caveats of the study: One variant, a missense change in DCLRE1C, was linked in a later analysis to TCR beta V- and J-gene trimming.

A remark on this clone: Its antigen is still unknown.

In germline, CDR1 is MNHEY, CDR2 SMNVEV (reference sequence). With V trimmed by 3 bases and J by 6 bases, 12 bases remained unmatched. This CDR3 contains 16 residues. Amplification used 60 Vbeta primers and 13 Jbeta primers. TCRdb keeps only in-frame clones here, not all; method: immunoSEQ multiplex PCR. The data contain 150,000 to 180,000 clones, more than 70% of them singletons. The sample was PBMCs. The chain employs TRBV27 and TRBJ1-1, with TRBD1 matching 8 bases. This clonotype was obtained from a woman between 40 and 50 years old in good health and CMV-seropositive. The DNA for the CDR3 is TGTGCCAGCAGTTTCCACAGGGGGTTGGGGAGCGCTGAAGCTTTCTTT. Encoded protein: CASSFHRGLGSAEAFF.